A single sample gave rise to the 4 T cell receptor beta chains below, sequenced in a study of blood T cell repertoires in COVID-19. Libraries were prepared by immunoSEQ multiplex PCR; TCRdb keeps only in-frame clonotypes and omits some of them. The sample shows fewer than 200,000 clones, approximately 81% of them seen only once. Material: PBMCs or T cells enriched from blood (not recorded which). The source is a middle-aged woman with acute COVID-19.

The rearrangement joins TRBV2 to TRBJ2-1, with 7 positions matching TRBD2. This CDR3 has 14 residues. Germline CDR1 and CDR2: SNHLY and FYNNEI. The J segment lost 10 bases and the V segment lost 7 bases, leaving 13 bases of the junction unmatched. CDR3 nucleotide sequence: TGTGCCAGCAACCTTGGCGGGAGAGGCGGAGAGCAGTTCTTC. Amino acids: CASNLGGRGGEQFF. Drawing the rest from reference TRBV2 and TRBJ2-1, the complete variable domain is EPEVTQTPSHQVTQMGQEVILRCVPISNHLYFYWYRQILGQKVEFLVSFYNNEISEKSEIFDDQFSVERPDGSNFTLKIRSTKLEDSAMYFCASNLGGRGGEQFFGPGTRLTVL.

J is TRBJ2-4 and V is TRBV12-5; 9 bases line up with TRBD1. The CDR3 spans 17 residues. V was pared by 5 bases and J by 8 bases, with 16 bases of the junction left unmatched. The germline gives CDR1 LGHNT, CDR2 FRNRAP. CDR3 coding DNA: TGTGCTAGTGGTCCCCCATTGGGAACAGGGGGCATGGACATTCAGTACTTC. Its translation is CASGPPLGTGGMDIQYF.

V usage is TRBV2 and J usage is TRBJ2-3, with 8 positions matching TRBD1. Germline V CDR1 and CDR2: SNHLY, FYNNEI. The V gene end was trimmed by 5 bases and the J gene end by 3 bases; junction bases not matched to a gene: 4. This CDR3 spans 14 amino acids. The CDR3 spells CASSSDRDTDTQYF. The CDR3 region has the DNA TGTGCCAGCAGTTCGGACAGGGATACAGATACGCAGTATTTT.

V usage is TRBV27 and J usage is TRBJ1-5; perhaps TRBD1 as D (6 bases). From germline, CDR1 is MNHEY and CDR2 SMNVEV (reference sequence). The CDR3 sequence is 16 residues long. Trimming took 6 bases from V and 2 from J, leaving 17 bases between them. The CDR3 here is CASSPIGGGGNQPQHF. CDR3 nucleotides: TGTGCCAGCAGCCCCATCGGGGGGGGCGGCAATCAGCCCCAGCATTTT.